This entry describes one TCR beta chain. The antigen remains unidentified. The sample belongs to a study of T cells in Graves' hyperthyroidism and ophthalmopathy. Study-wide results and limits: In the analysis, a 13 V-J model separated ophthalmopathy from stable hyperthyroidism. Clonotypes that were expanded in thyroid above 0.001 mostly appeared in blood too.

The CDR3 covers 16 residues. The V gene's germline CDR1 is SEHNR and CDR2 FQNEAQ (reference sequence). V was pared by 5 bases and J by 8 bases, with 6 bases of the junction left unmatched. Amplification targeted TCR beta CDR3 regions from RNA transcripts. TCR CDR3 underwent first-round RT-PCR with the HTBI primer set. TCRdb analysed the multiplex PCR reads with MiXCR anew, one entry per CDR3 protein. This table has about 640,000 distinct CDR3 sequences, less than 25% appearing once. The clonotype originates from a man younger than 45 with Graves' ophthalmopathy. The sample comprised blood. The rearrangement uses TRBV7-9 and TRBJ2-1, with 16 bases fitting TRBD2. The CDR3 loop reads CASSPGLAGGAYEQFF. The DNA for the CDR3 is TGTGCCAGCAGCCCGGGACTAGCGGGAGGGGCGTATGAGCAGTTCTTC.